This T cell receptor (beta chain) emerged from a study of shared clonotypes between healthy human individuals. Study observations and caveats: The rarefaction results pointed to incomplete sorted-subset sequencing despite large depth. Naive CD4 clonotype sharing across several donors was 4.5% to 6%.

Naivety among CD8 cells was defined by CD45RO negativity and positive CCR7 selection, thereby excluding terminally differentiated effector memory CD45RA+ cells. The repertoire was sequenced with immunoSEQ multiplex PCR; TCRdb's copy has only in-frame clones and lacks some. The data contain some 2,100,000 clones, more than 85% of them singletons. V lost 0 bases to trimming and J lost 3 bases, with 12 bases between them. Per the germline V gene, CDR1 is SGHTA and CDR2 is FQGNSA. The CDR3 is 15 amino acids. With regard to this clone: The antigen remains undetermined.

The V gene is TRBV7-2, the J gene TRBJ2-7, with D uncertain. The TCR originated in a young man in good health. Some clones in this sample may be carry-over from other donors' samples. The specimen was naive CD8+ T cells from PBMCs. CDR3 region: CASSLAPSPVYEQYF. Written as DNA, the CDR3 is TGTGCCAGCAGCTTAGCGCCATCCCCGGTCTACGAGCAGTACTTC.